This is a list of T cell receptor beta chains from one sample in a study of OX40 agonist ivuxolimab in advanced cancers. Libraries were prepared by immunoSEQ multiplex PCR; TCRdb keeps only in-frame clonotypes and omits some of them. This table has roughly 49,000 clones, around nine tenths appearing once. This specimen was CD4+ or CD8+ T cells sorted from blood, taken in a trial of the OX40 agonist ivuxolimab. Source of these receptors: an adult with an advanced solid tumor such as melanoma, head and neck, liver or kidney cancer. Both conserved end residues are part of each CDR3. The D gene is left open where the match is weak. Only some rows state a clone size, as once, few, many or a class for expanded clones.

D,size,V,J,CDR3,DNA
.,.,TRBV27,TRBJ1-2,CASGASSPDYGYTF,TGTGCCAGCGGAGCCAGTTCCCCTGACTATGGCTACACCTTC
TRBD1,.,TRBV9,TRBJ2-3,CASSVDPGQGTDTQYF,TGTGCCAGCAGCGTAGACCCGGGACAGGGGACAGATACGCAGTATTTT
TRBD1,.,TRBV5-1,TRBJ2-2,CASSPYYRGTGELFF,TGCGCCAGCAGCCCTTATTACAGGGGAACCGGGGAGCTGTTTTTT
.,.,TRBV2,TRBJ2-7,CASSERAFYEQYF,TGTGCCAGCAGTGAAAGAGCCTTCTACGAGCAGTACTTC
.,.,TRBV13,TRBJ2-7,CASSMTAPSSYEQYF,TGTGCCAGCAGCATGACAGCTCCAAGCTCCTACGAGCAGTACTTC
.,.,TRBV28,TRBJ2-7,CASTRGYEQYF,TGTGCCAGCACTCGTGGTTACGAGCAGTACTTC
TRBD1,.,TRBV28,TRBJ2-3,CASTLDRGNTDTQYF,TGTGCCAGCACCCTGGACAGGGGAAACACAGATACGCAGTATTTT
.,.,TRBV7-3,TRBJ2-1,CASSLGSTNEQFF,TGTGCCAGCAGCTTAGGTTCTACCAATGAGCAGTTCTTC
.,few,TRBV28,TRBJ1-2,CASMGSTSNYYGYTF,TGTGCCAGCATGGGGAGTACTTCGAATTACTATGGCTACACCTTC
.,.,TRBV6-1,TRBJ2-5,CASSEIEGWLQETQYF,TGTGCCAGCAGTGAAATCGAGGGTTGGCTCCAAGAGACCCAGTACTTC
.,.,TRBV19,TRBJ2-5,CASSIRRQPQETQYF,TGTGCCAGTAGTATCAGGCGCCAACCGCAAGAGACCCAGTACTTC
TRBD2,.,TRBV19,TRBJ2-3,CASSRGSGDTDTQYF,TGTGCCAGTAGTAGGGGTAGCGGGGACACAGATACGCAGTATTTT
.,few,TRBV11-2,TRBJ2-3,CASSLDLKSTDTQYF,TGTGCCAGCAGCTTAGATCTTAAAAGCACAGATACGCAGTATTTT
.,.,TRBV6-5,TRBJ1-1,CASTRGEAFF,TGTGCCAGCACCCGGGGTGAAGCTTTCTTT
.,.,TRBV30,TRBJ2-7,CAWRGEWSEQYF,TGTGCCTGGAGGGGAGAGTGGAGCGAGCAGTACTTC
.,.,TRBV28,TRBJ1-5,CASSFRAKGNQPQHF,TGTGCCAGCAGTTTCCGGGCCAAGGGCAATCAGCCCCAGCATTTT
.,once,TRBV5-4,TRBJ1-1,CASSIRQTLNTEAFF,TGTGCCAGCAGCATCAGACAGACTCTGAACACTGAAGCTTTCTTT
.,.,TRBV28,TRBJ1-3,CASTQRGFSGNTIYF,TGTGCCAGCACCCAGAGAGGATTCTCTGGAAACACCATATATTTT
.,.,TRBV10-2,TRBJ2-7,CASSLGSYEQYF,TGCGCCAGCAGTCTAGGGAGCTACGAGCAGTACTTC
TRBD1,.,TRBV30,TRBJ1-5,CAWRGQGFNQPQHF,TGTGCCTGGAGGGGACAGGGATTCAATCAGCCCCAGCATTTT
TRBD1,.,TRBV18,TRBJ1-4,CASSDREGEKLFF,TGTGCCAGCTCAGACAGGGAGGGCGAAAAACTGTTTTTT
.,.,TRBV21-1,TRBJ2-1,CASIRWEGPRVWNEQFF,TGTGCCAGCATCCGATGGGAGGGCCCAAGAGTATGGAATGAGCAGTTCTTC
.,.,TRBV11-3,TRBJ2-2,CASSLAPGANTGELFF,TGTGCCAGCAGCTTAGCTCCGGGGGCGAACACCGGGGAGCTGTTTTTT
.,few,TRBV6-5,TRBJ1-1,CASSNWDTEAFF,TGTGCCAGCAGCAATTGGGACACTGAAGCTTTCTTT
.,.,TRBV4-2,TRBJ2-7,CASSLPGTRGEQYF,TGTGCCAGCAGCCTACCCGGGACAAGGGGCGAGCAGTACTTC
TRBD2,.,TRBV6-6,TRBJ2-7,CASRAGGSSYEQYF,TGTGCCAGCAGAGCGGGAGGGAGCTCCTACGAGCAGTACTTC
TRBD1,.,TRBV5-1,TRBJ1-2,CASSLGQGIGGYTF,TGCGCCAGCAGCTTGGGACAGGGAATAGGTGGCTACACCTTC
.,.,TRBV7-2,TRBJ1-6,CASSLIGPNPTLHF,TGTGCCAGCAGCTTAATCGGTCCAAACCCGACCCTCCACTTT
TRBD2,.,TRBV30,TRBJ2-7,CACLSGQTYEQYF,TGTGCCTGCCTTAGCGGGCAAACCTACGAGCAGTACTTC
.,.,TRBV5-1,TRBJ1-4,CASSFAGTTNEKLFF,TGCGCCAGCAGCTTCGCGGGGACAACTAATGAAAAACTGTTTTTT
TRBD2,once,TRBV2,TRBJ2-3,CASKGLAESTDTQYF,TGTGCCAGCAAGGGACTAGCGGAGTCCACAGATACGCAGTATTTT
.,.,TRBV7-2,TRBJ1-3,CASSLRLGTPSGNTIYF,TGTGCCAGCAGCTTACGGCTGGGGACACCCTCTGGAAACACCATATATTTT
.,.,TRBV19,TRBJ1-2,CASRLGPGRGYTF,TGTGCCAGCAGACTGGGACCGGGGCGTGGCTACACCTTC
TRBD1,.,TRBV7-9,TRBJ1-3,CASSSRTGGEGNTIYF,TGTGCCAGCAGCTCCCGGACAGGGGGCGAGGGGAACACCATATATTTT
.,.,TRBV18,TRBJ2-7,CASSPAGTFGEQYF,TGTGCCAGCTCACCAGCTGGGACTTTTGGCGAGCAGTACTTC
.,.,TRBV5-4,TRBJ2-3,CASSLGRFRGREGTDTQYF,TGTGCCAGCAGCTTAGGGAGATTTAGGGGGCGGGAGGGCACAGATACGCAGTATTTT
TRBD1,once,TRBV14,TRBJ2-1,CASSQELTGVEQFF,TGTGCCAGCAGCCAAGAATTAACAGGGGTTGAGCAGTTCTTC
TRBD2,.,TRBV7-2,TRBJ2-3,CASSFSGGGTDTQYF,TGTGCCAGCAGCTTTAGCGGGGGTGGCACAGATACGCAGTATTTT
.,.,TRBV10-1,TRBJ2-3,CASSVRGEKDTQYF,TGCGCCAGCAGTGTGAGGGGGGAAAAGGATACGCAGTATTTT
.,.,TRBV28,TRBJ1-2,CASKSAGAYGYTF,TGTGCCAGCAAATCTGCAGGGGCGTATGGCTACACCTTC
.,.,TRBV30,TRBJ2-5,CAWSKGQLVRETQYF,TGTGCCTGGAGTAAAGGGCAATTGGTTCGGGAGACCCAGTACTTC
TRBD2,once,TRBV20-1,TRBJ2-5,CSAPGRETQYF,TGCAGTGCCCCCGGGAGGGAGACCCAGTACTTC
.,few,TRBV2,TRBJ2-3,CASSRANTDTQYF,TGTGCCAGCAGTAGGGCGAACACAGATACGCAGTATTTT
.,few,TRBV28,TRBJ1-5,CASSLGDTASNQPQHF,TGTGCCAGCAGTTTAGGGGACACAGCTAGCAATCAGCCCCAGCATTTT
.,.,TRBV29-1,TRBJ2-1,CSVDSLGNEQFF,TGCAGCGTTGATTCTCTAGGAAATGAGCAGTTCTTC
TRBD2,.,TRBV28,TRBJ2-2,CAISRLAGGPGTGELFF,TGTGCCATCTCCCGACTAGCGGGAGGGCCTGGGACCGGGGAGCTGTTTTTT
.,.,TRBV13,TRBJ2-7,CASSLKAQGSGTSYEQYF,TGTGCCAGCAGCTTAAAAGCCCAGGGGAGCGGCACCTCCTACGAGCAGTACTTC
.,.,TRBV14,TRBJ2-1,CASSQAPGGEQFF,TGTGCCAGCAGCCAGGCCCCAGGTGGTGAGCAGTTCTTC
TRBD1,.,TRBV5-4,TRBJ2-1,CASSPRGQGVNEQFF,TGTGCCAGCAGCCCCCGGGGACAGGGGGTCAATGAGCAGTTCTTC
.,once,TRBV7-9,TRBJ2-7,CASSLGTILSVEQYF,TGTGCCAGCAGCCTCGGGACGATTCTGTCGGTCGAGCAGTACTTC
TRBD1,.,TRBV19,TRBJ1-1,CASSVQGIAQAFF,TGTGCCAGTAGTGTACAGGGGATCGCGCAGGCTTTCTTT
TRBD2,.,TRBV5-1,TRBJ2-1,CASSGSGGALSHNEQFF,TGCGCCAGCAGCGGCAGCGGGGGGGCTCTTTCCCACAATGAGCAGTTCTTC
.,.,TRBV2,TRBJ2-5,CASSLKPYQETQYF,TGTGCCAGCTCCTTAAAACCGTACCAAGAGACCCAGTACTTC
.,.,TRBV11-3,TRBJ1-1,CASSPPWGTEAFF,TGTGCCAGCAGCCCCCCTTGGGGCACTGAAGCTTTCTTT
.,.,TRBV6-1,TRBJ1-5,CASSAFNQPQHF,TGTGCCAGCAGCGCCTTCAATCAGCCCCAGCATTTT
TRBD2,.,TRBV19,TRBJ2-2,CASSILGSGGNTGELFF,TGTGCCAGTAGTATATTAGGTAGCGGGGGGAACACCGGGGAGCTGTTTTTT
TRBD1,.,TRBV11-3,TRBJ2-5,CASSSGQGDGETQYF,TGTGCCAGCAGCTCCGGACAGGGGGATGGGGAGACCCAGTACTTC
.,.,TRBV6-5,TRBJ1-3,CASSQTGTNTIYF,TGTGCCAGCAGTCAAACAGGGACTAACACCATATATTTT
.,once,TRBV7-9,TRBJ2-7,CASSLGAGVSYEQYF,TGTGCCAGCAGCTTAGGAGCAGGTGTCTCCTACGAGCAGTACTTC